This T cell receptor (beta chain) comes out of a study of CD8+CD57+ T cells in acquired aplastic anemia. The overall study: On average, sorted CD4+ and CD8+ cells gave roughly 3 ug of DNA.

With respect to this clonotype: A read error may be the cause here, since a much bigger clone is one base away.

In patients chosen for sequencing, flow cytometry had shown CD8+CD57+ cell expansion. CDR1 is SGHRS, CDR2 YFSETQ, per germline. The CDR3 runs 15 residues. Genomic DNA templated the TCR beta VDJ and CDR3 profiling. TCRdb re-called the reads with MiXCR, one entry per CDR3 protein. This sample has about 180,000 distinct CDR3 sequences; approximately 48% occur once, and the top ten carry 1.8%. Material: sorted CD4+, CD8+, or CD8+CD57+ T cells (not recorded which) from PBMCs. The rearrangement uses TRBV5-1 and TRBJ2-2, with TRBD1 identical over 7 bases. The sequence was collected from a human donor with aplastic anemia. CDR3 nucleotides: TGCGCCAGCGGCTTGAAGGGGGCTGGGACCGGGGAGCTGTTTTTT. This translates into CASGLKGAGTGELFF.